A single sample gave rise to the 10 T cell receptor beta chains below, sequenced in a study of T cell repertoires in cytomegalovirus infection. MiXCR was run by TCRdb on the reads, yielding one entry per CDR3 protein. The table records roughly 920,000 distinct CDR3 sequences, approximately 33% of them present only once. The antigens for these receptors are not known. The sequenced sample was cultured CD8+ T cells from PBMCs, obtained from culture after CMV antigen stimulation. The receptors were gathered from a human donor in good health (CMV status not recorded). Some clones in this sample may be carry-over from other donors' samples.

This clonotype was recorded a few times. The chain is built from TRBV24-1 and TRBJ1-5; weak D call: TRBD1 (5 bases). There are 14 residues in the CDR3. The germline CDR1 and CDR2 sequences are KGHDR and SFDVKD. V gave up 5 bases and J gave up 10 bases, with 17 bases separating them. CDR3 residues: CATSVPQADSPQHF. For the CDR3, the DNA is TGTGCCACCAGTGTCCCTCAGGCCGACAGTCCCCAGCATTTT.

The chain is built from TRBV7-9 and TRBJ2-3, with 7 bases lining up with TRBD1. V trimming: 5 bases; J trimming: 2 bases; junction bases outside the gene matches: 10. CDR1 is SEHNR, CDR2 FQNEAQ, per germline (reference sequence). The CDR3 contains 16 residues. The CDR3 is CASSNTGTETTDTQYF. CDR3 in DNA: TGTGCCAGCAGCAACACCGGGACAGAGACCACAGATACGCAGTATTTT.

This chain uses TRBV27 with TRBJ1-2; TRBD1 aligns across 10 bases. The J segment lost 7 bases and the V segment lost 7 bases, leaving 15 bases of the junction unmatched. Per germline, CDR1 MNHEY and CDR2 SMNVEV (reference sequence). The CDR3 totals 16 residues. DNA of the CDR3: TGTGCCAGCACCCCCGGGCCATGGGGACAGGGGTCTGGCTACACCTTC. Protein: CASTPGPWGQGSGYTF.

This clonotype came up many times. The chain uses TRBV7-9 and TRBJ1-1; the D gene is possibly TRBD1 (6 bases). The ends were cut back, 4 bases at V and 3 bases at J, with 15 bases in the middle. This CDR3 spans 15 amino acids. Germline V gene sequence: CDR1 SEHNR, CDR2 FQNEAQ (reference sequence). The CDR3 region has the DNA TGTGCCAGCAGCTCACGGGGGGGCGCAGACACTGAAGCTTTCTTT. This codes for CASSSRGGADTEAFF.

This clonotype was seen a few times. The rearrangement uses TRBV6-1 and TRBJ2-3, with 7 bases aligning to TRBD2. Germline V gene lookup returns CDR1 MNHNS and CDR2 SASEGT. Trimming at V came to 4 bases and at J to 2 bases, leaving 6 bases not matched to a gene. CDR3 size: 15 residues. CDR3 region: CASSATGGYTDTQYF. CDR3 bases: TGTGCCAGCAGTGCGACCGGGGGGTACACAGATACGCAGTATTTT.

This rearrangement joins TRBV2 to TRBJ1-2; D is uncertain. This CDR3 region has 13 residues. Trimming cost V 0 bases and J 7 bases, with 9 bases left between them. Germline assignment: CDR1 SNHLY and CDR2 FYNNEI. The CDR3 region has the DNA TGTGCCAGCAGTGAAGCCAGCATGGGTGGCTACACCTTC. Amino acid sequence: CASSEASMGGYTF.

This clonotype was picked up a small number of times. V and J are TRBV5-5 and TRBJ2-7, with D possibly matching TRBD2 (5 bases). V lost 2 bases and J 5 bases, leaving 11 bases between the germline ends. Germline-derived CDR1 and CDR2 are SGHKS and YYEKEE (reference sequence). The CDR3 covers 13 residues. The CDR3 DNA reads TGTGCCAGCAGCTTCACGGGGATACACGAGCAGTACGTC. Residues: CASSFTGIHEQYV.

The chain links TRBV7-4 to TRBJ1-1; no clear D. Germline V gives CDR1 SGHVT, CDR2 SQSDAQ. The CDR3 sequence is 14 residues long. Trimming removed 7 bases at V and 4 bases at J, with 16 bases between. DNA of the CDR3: TGTGCCAGCACCCCTCGGGTGCGTGGCACTGAAGCTTTCTTT. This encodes CASTPRVRGTEAFF.

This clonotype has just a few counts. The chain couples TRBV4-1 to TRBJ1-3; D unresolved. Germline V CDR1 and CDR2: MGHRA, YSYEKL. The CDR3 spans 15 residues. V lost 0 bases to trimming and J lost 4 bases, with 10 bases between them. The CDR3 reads CASSQDDTPGNTIYF. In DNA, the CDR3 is TGCGCCAGCAGCCAAGATGACACTCCGGGAAACACCATATATTTT.

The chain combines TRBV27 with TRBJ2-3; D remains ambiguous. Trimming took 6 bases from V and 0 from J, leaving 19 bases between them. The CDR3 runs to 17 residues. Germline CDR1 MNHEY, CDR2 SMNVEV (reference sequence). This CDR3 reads CASSDFPKRSSTDTQYF. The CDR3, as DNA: TGTGCCAGCAGCGACTTCCCCAAAAGATCTAGCACAGATACGCAGTATTTT.